The next 23 T cell receptor beta chains were all read from a single sample in a study of cytomegalovirus exposure and HLA in healthy donors. Measured with immunoSEQ multiplex PCR; TCRdb has only the in-frame clones, and not every one. Among some 260,000 clones, roughly 84% were seen once, and the ten largest hold around 12%. Sequencing input: PBMCs. Receptors were obtained from a man aged 18 to 30 in good health and CMV-seropositive.

The gene calls are TRBV19 and TRBJ2-1, with 7 bases aligning to TRBD2. J lost 4 bases, V lost 3 bases, and 6 bases had no gene match. This CDR3 has 15 amino acids. In germline, CDR1 is LNHDA, CDR2 SQIVND (reference sequence). The CDR3 nucleotides are TGTGCCAGTAGTATGTCTAGCGGAGGGTACAATGAGCAGTTCTTC. Translation: CASSMSSGGYNEQFF.

This clone was detected only a few times. The chain couples TRBV10-3 to TRBJ1-5; D uncertain. The V gene lost 7 bases and the J gene lost 3 bases, with 10 bases spanning the gap. The germline V gene encodes CDR1 ENHRY and CDR2 SYGVKD. CDR3 length equals 13 residues. This chain's CDR3 is CAINSRLNQPQHF. CDR3 sequence (DNA): TGTGCCATCAATAGCAGACTCAATCAGCCCCAGCATTTT.

This clone was detected only a few times. The V gene is TRBV2, the J gene TRBJ1-5, with D tentatively TRBD1 (5 bases). V dropped 6 bases and J dropped 11 bases, with 26 bases sitting between them. Germline CDR1 reads SNHLY; CDR2 reads FYNNEI. The CDR3 consists of 16 residues. DNA for the CDR3: TGTGCCAGCAGACGAGGGACTTCGGAGGGCAGCCAGGCCCAGCATTTT. Translation: CASRRGTSEGSQAQHF.

The genes are TRBV7-3 and TRBJ1-3; no firm D call. The CDR3 has 13 amino acids. Germline V gives CDR1 SGHTA, CDR2 FQGTGA. V dropped 5 bases and J dropped 3 bases, with 8 bases sitting between them. The CDR3, as DNA: TGTGCCAGCAGCCCTAGGGATGGAAACACCATATATTTT. This translates into CASSPRDGNTIYF.

This clone has a handful of counts. The chain couples TRBV9 to TRBJ2-7; the D gene could be TRBD1 or TRBD2 (5 bases each). This CDR3 has 15 amino acids. Trimming took off 4 bases at V and 2 bases at J, with 16 bases between the two ends. Germline V gene sequence: CDR1 SGDLS, CDR2 YYNGEE. For the CDR3, the DNA is TGTGCCAGCAGCCCTAATCCTGGGGGAACCTACGAGCAGTACTTC. Its translation is CASSPNPGGTYEQYF. The complete variable domain, with remaining parts taken from reference TRBV9 and TRBJ2-7, reads DSGVTQTPKHLITATGQRVTLRCSPRSGDLSVYWYQQSLDQGLQFLIQYYNGEERAKGNILERFSAQQFPDLHSELNLSSLELGDSALYFCASSPNPGGTYEQYFGPGTRLTVT.

The chain has TRBV25-1 and TRBJ2-7, with 9 bases lining up with TRBD1. This CDR3 is built from 13 residues. V shed 6 bases, J shed 9 bases, and the junction held 9 bases outside the gene matches. The germline gives CDR1 MGHDK, CDR2 SYGVNS. The CDR3 region has the DNA TGTGCCAGCAGGGTTACAGGGGGCCCGGGGCAGTACTTC. Protein product: CASRVTGGPGQYF.

The J gene is TRBJ2-1, the V gene TRBV5-1; possible D gene TRBD2, 5 bases. There are 13 residues in the CDR3. Germline values: CDR1 SGHRS, CDR2 YFSETQ. V lost 0 bases, J lost 6 bases, and 7 bases lay in between. The CDR3 here is CASSLGLSNEQFF. Here the CDR3 DNA reads TGCGCCAGCAGCTTGGGACTATCCAATGAGCAGTTCTTC. The full variable domain, with the rest looked up from reference TRBV5-1 and TRBJ2-1, is KAGVTQTPRYLIKTRGQQVTLSCSPISGHRSVSWYQQTPGQGLQFLFEYFSETQRNKGNFPGRFSGRQFSNSRSEMNVSTLELGDSALYLCASSLGLSNEQFFGPGTRLTVL.

The rearrangement joins TRBV9 to TRBJ2-3; D is undetermined. Trimming cost V 6 bases and J 4 bases, with 0 bases left between them. Germline CDR1 and CDR2: SGDLS and YYNGEE. The CDR3 has 9 residues. The CDR3 sequence is CASTDTQYF. The CDR3, as DNA: TGTGCCAGCACAGATACGCAGTATTTT.

V usage is TRBV27 and J usage is TRBJ1-2, with D unresolved. Germline CDR1 reads MNHEY; CDR2 reads SMNVEV (reference sequence). The CDR3 covers 13 residues. Trimming stripped 8 bases from V and 2 bases from J, with 12 bases between. The CDR3 loop reads CASGSGLNYGYTF. The DNA for the CDR3 is TGTGCCAGCGGGTCAGGACTGAACTATGGCTACACCTTC.

V usage is TRBV4-1 and J usage is TRBJ2-3; D is unclear. The CDR3 spans 14 residues. Trimming took 2 bases from V and 0 from J, leaving 6 bases between them. The germline gives CDR1 MGHRA, CDR2 YSYEKL. The DNA of the CDR3 is TGCGCCAGCAGCCAAATCGGGAGCACAGATACGCAGTATTTT. Translation gives CASSQIGSTDTQYF.

In this sample, this clone turned up a few times. As DNA, the CDR3 is TGTGCCAGCAGCTTAGTTGAGGGAGGAGGCTACACCTTC. Translation gives CASSLVEGGGYTF. The gene calls are TRBV7-2 and TRBJ1-2; D uncertain. Per the germline V gene, CDR1 is SGHTA and CDR2 is FQGNSA. The CDR3 has 13 residues. Trimming shortened V by 1 base and J by 8 bases, and 11 bases separated the two germline ends.

This chain connects TRBV19 to TRBJ1-5; TRBD1 matches at 9 bases. Trimming took 2 bases from V and 6 from J; bases not matched to a gene: 5. The CDR3 is 15 residues long. Germline CDR1 is LNHDA and CDR2 is SQIVND (reference sequence). The CDR3 DNA sequence: TGTGCCAGTAGTATATCCGGGACAGGGTCTCAGCCCCAGCATTTT. This gives the protein CASSISGTGSQPQHF.

This rearrangement joins TRBV20-1 to TRBJ2-1; weak D call: TRBD2 (6 bases). The length of the CDR3 is 11 residues. Germline V gives CDR1 DFQATT, CDR2 SNEGSKA (reference sequence). Trimming left V 3 bases short and J 16 bases short, with 16 bases between. CDR3 in amino acids: CSASKSGLAFF. The CDR3 coding sequence is TGCAGTGCTAGTAAGAGCGGGCTAGCTTTCTTC.

The rearrangement links TRBV5-1 to TRBJ2-1; maybe TRBD1 (6 bases). Trimming shortened V by 5 bases and J by 7 bases, and 13 bases separated the two germline ends. CDR1 is SGHRS and CDR2 is YFSETQ in the germline V gene. This CDR3 is built from 13 residues. The chain's CDR3 is CASRRGMYNEQFF. CDR3 nucleotides: TGCGCCAGCAGAAGGGGGATGTATAATGAGCAGTTCTTC. Based on the CDR3 plus reference TRBV5-1 and TRBJ2-1, the full variable domain is KAGVTQTPRYLIKTRGQQVTLSCSPISGHRSVSWYQQTPGQGLQFLFEYFSETQRNKGNFPGRFSGRQFSNSRSEMNVSTLELGDSALYLCASRRGMYNEQFFGPGTRLTVL.

The chain is built from TRBV5-4 and TRBJ2-7; 9 positions agree with TRBD1. This CDR3 has 15 amino acids. Germline V lookup: CDR1 SGHNT, CDR2 YYREEE (reference sequence). With V trimmed by 4 bases and J by 1 base, 6 bases remained unmatched. The CDR3 DNA is TGTGCCAGCAGCAGACCGGGACAGGGATCCTACGAGCAGTACTTC. Encoded protein: CASSRPGQGSYEQYF.

The chain is built from TRBV27 and TRBJ1-2; unclear D gene. Trimming stripped 5 bases from V and 0 bases from J, with 7 bases between. The CDR3 is 13 residues long. The germline V gene has CDR1 MNHEY and CDR2 SMNVEV (reference sequence). CDR3 sequence reads: CASSHGPNYGYTF. CDR3 in DNA: TGTGCCAGCAGTCATGGACCTAACTATGGCTACACCTTC.

The chain employs TRBV6-5 and TRBJ2-2; 10 nucleotides agree with TRBD1. The germline CDR1 and CDR2 sequences are MNHEY and SVGAGI. V was pared by 6 bases and J by 3 bases, with 1 base of the junction left unmatched. The CDR3 is made up of 14 amino acids. The CDR3 nucleotides are TGTGCCAGCAGAGGGACAGGGGACACCGGGGAGCTGTTTTTT. Translated: CASRGTGDTGELFF.

The chain employs TRBV7-9 and TRBJ2-6; possible D gene TRBD2, 7 bases. The length of the CDR3 is 18 residues. Germline V gene lookup returns CDR1 SEHNR and CDR2 FQNEAQ (reference sequence). Trimming took off 3 bases at V and 0 bases at J, with 15 bases between the two ends. CDR3 loop: CASSLTGGFRSGANVLTF. The CDR3 DNA follows: TGTGCCAGCAGCTTGACGGGGGGCTTCCGCTCTGGGGCCAACGTCCTGACTTTC.

The J gene is TRBJ1-1, the V gene TRBV2; TRBD1 matches at 7 bases. Germline-derived CDR1 and CDR2 are SNHLY and FYNNEI. The CDR3 is made up of 13 amino acids. J lost 3 bases, V lost 11 bases, and 9 bases had no gene match. Here the CDR3 DNA reads TGTGCCGGAGGGACAGACGCCTACACTGAAGCTTTCTTT. Translated, it gives CAGGTDAYTEAFF.

The J gene is TRBJ2-1, the V gene TRBV20-1, with unresolved D. V lost 2 bases to trimming and J lost 12 bases, with 11 bases between them. The CDR3 length is 11 residues. Germline assignment: CDR1 DFQATT and CDR2 SNEGSKA (reference sequence). CDR3 sequence reads: CSARLGRAQFF. DNA of the CDR3: TGCAGTGCTAGATTGGGCCGGGCGCAGTTCTTC.

The CDR3 DNA reads TGTGCCAGCAGTCCCCCCGGAACCCAAGAGACCCAGTACTTC. Amino acid sequence: CASSPPGTQETQYF. The gene calls are TRBV6-5 and TRBJ2-5; D is ambiguous. Trimming took 5 bases from V and 1 from J, leaving 11 bases between them. The CDR3 has 14 amino acids. CDR1 and CDR2 (germline): MNHEY, SVGAGI.

The V call is TRBV27, the J call TRBJ2-2, with 9 nucleotides matching TRBD1. Germline V CDR1 and CDR2: MNHEY, SMNVEV (reference sequence). This CDR3 is 14 amino acids long. J lost 5 bases, V lost 5 bases, and 3 bases had no gene match. The CDR3, as DNA: TGTGCCAGCAGTAAGGGACAGGGTACCGGGGAGCTGTTTTTT. Protein product: CASSKGQGTGELFF.

The V gene is TRBV7-9, the J gene TRBJ1-1; maybe TRBD1 (5 bases). This CDR3 is built from 13 residues. Trimming left V 2 bases short and J 6 bases short, with 10 bases between. Per germline, CDR1 SEHNR and CDR2 FQNEAQ (reference sequence). The chain's CDR3 is CASSLTQGAEAFF. The CDR3 DNA sequence: TGTGCCAGCAGCTTAACCCAGGGAGCTGAAGCTTTCTTT.